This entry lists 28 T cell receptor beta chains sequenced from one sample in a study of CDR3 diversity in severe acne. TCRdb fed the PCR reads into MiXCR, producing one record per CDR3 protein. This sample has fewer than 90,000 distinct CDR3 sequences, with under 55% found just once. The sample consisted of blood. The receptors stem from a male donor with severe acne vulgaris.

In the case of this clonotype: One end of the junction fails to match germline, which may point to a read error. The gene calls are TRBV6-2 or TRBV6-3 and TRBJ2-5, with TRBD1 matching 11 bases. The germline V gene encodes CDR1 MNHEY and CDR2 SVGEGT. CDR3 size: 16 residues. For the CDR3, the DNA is TGTGCCAGCAGTAACTCGAGGGACAGGGGGGAAGAGACCCAGTACTTC. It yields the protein CASSNSRDRGEETQYF.

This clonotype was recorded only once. CDR3 region: CATSTTDTGELFF. In DNA form, the CDR3 reads TGTGCCACCAGTACCACGGACACCGGGGAGCTGTTTTTT. This chain joins TRBV24-1 and TRBJ2-2; D is ambiguous. Germline CDR1 and CDR2: KGHDR and SFDVKD. There are 13 residues in the CDR3. V shed 6 bases and J shed 3 bases, with 7 bases lying between them.

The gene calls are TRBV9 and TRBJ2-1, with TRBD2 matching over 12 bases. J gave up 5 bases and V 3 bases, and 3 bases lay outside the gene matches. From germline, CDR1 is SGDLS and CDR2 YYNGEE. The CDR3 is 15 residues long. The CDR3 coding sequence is TGTGCCAGCAGCGCGACTAGCGGGGGAAACAATGAGCAGTTCTTC. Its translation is CASSATSGGNNEQFF.

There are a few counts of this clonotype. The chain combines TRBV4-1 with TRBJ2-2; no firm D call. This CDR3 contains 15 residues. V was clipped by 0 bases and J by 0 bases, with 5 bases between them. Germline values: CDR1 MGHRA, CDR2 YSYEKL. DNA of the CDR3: TGCGCCAGCAGCCAAGATGGGTCGAACACCGGGGAGCTGTTTTTT. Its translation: CASSQDGSNTGELFF.

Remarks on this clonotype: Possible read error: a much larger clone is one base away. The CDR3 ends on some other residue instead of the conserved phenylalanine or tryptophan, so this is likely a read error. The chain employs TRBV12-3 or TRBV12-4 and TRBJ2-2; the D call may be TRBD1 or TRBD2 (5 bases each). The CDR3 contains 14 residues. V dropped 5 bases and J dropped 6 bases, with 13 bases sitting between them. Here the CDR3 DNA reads TGTGCCAGCAGTAACGGGGCTTGGGCCGGGGAGCTGTTTCTT. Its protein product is CASSNGAWAGELFL.

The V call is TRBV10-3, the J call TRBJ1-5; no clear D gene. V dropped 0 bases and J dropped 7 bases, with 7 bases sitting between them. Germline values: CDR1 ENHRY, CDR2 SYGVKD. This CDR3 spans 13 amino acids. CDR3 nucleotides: TGTGCCATCAGTGAGTCTTCGTCACAGCCCCAGCATTTT. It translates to CAISESSSQPQHF.

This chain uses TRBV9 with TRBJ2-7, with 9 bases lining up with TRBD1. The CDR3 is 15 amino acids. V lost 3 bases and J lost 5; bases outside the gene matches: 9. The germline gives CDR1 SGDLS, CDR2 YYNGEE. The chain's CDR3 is CASSAQDRGRNEQYF. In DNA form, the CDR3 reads TGTGCCAGCAGCGCCCAGGACAGGGGAAGAAACGAGCAGTACTTC.

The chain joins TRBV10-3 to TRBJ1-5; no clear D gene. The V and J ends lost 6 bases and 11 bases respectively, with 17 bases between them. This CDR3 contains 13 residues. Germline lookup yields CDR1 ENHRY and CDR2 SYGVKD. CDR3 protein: CAIRPTEDQTQHF. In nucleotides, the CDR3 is TGTGCCATCAGACCGACCGAGGACCAGACCCAGCATTTT.

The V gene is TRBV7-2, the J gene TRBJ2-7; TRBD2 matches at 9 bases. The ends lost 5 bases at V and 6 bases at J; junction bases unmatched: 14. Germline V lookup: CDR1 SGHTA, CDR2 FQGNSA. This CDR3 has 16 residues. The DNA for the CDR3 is TGTGCCAGCAGCGAAAACTTAGCGGGAGTGCCCCTCGAGCAGTACTTC. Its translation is CASSENLAGVPLEQYF.

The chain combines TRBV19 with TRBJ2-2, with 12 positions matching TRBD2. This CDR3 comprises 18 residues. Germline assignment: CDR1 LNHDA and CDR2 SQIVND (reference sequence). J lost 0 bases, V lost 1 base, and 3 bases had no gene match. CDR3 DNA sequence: TGTGCCAGTAGTATAGGCCTAGCGGGAGGGTCGAACACCGGGGAGCTGTTTTTT. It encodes CASSIGLAGGSNTGELFF.

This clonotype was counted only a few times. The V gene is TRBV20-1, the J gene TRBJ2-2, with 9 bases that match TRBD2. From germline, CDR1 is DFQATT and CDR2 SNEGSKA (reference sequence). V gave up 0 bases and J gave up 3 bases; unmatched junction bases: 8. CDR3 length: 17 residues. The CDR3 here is CSARDLASGEYTGELFF. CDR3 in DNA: TGCAGTGCTAGAGATTTGGCTAGCGGGGAATACACCGGGGAGCTGTTTTTT.

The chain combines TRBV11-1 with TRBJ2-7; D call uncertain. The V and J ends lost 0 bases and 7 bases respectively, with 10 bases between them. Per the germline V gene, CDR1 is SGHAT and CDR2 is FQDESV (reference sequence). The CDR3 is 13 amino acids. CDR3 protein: CASSLAPTGEQYF. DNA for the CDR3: TGTGCCAGCAGCTTAGCGCCGACCGGGGAGCAGTACTTC.

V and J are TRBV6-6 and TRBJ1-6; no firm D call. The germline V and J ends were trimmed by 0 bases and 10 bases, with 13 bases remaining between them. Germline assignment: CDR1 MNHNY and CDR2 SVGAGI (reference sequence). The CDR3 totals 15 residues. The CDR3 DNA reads TGTGCCAGCAGTTACTCGATGGCAGCCAGCTCACCCCTCCACTTT. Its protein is CASSYSMAASSPLHF.

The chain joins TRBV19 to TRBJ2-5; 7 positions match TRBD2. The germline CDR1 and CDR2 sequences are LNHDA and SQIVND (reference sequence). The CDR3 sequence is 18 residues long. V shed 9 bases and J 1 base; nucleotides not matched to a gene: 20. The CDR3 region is CASSLGVLREMSQETQYF. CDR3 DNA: TGTGCCAGCAGCTTAGGAGTATTGCGGGAGATGAGCCAAGAGACCCAGTACTTC.

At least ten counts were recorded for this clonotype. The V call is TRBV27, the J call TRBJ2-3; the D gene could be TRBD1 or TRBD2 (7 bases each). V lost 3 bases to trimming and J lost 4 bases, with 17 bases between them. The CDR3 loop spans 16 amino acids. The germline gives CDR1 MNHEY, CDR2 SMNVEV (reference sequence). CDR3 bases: TGTGCCAGCAGTTTTGTTTGGGGAGGGGGCGCAGATACGCAGTATTTT. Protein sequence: CASSFVWGGGADTQYF.

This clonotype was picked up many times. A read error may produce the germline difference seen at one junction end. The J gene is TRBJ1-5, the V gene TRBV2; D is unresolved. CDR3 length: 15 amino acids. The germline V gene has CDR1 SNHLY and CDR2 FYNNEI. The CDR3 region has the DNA TGTGCCAGCAGCGAAGGACGGGAAAGGAGTCAGCCCCAGCATTTT. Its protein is CASSEGRERSQPQHF.

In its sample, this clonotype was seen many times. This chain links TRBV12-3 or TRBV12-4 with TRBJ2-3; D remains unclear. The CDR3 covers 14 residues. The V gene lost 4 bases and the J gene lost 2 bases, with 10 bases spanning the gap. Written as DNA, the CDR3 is TGTGCCAGCAGTTCTCTAACTTACACAGATACGCAGTATTTT. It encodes CASSSLTYTDTQYF.

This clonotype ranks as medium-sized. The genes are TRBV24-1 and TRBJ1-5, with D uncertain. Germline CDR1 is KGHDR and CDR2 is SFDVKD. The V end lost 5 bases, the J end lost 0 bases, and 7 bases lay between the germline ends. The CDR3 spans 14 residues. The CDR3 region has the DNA TGTGCCACCAGTGCCCGAGATAGCAATCAGCCCCAGCATTTT. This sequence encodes CATSARDSNQPQHF.

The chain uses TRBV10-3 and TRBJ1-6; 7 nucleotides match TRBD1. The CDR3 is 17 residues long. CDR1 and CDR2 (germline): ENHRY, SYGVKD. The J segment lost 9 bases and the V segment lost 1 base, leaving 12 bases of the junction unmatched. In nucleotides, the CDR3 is TGTGCCATCAGTGAGTTGGACAGGCTAACTTTCGGTTCACCCCTCCACTTT. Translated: CAISELDRLTFGSPLHF.

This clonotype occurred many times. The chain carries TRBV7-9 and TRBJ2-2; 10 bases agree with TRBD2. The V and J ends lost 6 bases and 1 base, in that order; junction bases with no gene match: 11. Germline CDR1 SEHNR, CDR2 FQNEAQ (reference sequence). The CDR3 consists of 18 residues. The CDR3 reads CASRRGLAGAVNTGELFF. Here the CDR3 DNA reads TGTGCCAGCAGAAGGGGGCTAGCGGGAGCGGTGAACACCGGGGAGCTGTTTTTT.

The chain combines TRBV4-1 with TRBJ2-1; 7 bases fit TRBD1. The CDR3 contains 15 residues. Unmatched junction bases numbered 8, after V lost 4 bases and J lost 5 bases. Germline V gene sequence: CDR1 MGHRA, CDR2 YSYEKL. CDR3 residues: CASSRPLRGNNEQFF. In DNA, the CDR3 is TGCGCCAGCAGCCGCCCTCTCAGGGGGAACAATGAGCAGTTCTTC.

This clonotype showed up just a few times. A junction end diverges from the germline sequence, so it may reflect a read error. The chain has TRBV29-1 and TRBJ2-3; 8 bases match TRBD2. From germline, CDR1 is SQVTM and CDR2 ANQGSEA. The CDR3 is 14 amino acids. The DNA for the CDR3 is TGCAGCGTGTGCGTGGTAGCGGGAACGGATACACAGTATTTT. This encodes CSVCVVAGTDTQYF.

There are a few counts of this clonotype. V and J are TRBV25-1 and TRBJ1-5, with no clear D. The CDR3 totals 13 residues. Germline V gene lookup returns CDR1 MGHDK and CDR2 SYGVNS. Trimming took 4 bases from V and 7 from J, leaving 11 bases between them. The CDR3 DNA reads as TGTGCCAGCAGTGCACGTTTTGGACAGCCCCAGCATTTT. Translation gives CASSARFGQPQHF. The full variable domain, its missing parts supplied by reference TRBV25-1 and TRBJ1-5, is EADIYQTPRYLVIGTGKKITLECSQTMGHDKMYWYQQDPGMELHLIHYSYGVNSTEKGDLSSESTVSRIRTEHFPLTLESARPSHTSQYLCASSARFGQPQHFGDGTRLSIL.

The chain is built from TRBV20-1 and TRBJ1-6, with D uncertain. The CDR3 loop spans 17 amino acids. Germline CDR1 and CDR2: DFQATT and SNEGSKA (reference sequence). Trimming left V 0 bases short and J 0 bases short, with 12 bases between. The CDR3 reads CSARDVGSSSYNSPLHF. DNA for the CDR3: TGCAGTGCTAGAGATGTAGGGTCTAGCTCCTATAATTCACCCCTCCACTTT.

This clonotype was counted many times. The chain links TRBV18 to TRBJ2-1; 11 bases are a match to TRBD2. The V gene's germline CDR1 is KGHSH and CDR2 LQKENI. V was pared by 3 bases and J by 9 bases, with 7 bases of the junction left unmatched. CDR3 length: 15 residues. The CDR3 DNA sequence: TGTGCCAGCTCACCCCGACTAGCGGGACACGGTGAGCAGTTCTTC. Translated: CASSPRLAGHGEQFF.

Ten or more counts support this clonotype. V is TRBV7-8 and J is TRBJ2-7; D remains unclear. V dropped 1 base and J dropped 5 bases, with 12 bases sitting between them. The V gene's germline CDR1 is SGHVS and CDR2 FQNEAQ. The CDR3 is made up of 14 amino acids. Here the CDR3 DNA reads TGTGCCAGCAGCTTAGTGGGGAATAGGAACGAGCAGTACTTC. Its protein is CASSLVGNRNEQYF.

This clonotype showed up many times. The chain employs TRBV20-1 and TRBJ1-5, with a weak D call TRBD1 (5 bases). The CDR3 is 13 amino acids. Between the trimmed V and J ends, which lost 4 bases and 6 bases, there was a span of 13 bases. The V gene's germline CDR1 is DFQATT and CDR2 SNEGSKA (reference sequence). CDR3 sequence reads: CSAIPGGSQPQHF. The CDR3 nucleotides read TGCAGTGCTATACCTGGGGGATCTCAGCCCCAGCATTTT.

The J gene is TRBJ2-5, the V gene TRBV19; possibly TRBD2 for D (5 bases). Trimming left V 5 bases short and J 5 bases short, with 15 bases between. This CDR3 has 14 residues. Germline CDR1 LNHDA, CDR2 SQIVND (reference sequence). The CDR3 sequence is CASSEHRDTETQYF. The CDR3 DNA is TGTGCCAGTAGTGAACACCGGGATACGGAGACCCAGTACTTC.